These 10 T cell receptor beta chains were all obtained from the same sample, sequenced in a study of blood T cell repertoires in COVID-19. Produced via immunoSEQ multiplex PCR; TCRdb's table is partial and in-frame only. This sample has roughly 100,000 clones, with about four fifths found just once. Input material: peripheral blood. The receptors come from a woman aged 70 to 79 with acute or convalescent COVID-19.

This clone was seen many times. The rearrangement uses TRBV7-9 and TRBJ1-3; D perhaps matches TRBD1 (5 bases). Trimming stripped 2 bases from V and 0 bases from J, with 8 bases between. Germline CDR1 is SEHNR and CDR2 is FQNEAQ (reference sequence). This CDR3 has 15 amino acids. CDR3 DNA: TGTGCCAGCAGCTTAATCACAGGCTCTGGAAACACCATATATTTT. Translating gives CASSLITGSGNTIYF.

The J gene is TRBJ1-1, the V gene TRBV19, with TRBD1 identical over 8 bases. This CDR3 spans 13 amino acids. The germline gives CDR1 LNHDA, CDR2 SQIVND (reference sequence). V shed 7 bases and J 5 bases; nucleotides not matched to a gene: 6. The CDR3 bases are TGTGCCAGTATTTCAGGGGGCGGGACTGAAGCTTTCTTT. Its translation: CASISGGGTEAFF.

CDR3 DNA sequence: TGTGCCAGCAGCTTAGGTTCGGCGGACACCGGGGAGCTGTTTTTT. Its translation: CASSLGSADTGELFF. J is TRBJ2-2 and V is TRBV7-9; D is undetermined. The V end was cut by 1 base, the J end by 3 bases, with 9 bases between. The CDR3 length is 15 residues. The germline V gene encodes CDR1 SEHNR and CDR2 FQNEAQ (reference sequence).

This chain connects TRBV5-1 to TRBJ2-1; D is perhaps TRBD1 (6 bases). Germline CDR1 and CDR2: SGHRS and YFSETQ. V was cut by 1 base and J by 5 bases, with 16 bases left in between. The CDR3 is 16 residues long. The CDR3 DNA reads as TGCGCCAGCAGCTTGAAGATCGAACCAGGGGACAATGAGCAGTTCTTC. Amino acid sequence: CASSLKIEPGDNEQFF.

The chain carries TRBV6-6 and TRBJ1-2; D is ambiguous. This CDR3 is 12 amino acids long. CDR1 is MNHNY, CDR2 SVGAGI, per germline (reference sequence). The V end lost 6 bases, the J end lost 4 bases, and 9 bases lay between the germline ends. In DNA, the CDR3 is TGTGCCAGCAGGAACAGCTCCTATGGCTACACCTTC. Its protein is CASRNSSYGYTF.

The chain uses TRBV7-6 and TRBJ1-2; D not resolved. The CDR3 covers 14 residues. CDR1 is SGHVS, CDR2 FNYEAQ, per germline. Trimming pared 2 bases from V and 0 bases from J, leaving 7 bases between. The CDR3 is CASSLNPANYGYTF. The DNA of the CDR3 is TGTGCCAGCAGCTTAAATCCAGCTAACTATGGCTACACCTTC.

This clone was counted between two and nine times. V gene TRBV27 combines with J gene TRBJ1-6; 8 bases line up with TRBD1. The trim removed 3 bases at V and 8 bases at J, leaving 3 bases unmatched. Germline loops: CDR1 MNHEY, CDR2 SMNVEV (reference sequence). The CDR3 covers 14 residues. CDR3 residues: CASSLETGDSPLHF. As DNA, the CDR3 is TGTGCCAGCAGTTTGGAGACAGGGGATTCACCCCTCCACTTT.

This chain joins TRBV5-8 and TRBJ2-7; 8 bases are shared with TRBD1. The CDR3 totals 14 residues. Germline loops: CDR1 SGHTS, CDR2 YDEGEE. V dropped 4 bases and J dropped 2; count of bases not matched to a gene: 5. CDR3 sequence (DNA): TGTGCCAGCAGCGGACGGGACAGGACCTACGAGCAGTACTTC. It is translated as CASSGRDRTYEQYF.

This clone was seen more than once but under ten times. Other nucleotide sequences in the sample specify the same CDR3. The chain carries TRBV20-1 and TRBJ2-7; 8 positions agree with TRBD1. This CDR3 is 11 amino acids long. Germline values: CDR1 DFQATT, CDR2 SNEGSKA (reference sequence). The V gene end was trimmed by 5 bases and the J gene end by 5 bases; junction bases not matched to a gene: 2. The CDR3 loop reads CSASQGDEQYF. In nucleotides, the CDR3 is TGCAGTGCTTCACAGGGGGACGAGCAGTACTTC.

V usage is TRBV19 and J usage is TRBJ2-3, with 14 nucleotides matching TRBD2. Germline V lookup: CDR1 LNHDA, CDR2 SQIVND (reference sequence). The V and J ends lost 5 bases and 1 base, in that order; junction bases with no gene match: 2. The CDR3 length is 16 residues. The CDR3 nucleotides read TGTGCCAGTAGTCAGGGACTAGCGGGAGGCACAGATACGCAGTATTTT. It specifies CASSQGLAGGTDTQYF.